These 32 T cell receptor beta chains came from one sample sequenced in a study of T-cell memory formation after mild COVID-19. TCRdb re-called the 5' RACE reads with MiXCR, one entry per CDR3 protein. The data contain approximately 400,000 distinct CDR3 sequences, about a sixth of them singletons. Specimen: PBMCs or a T cell subset sorted from them (not recorded which). These receptor sequences come from a man between 18 and 29 years old who had mild COVID-19 (a few samples of this study predate the infection). Cell type and time point are not known.

CDR3 bases: TGTGCCAGCAGCTTAATCCGACTAGCGTGGTACACAGATACGCAGTATTTT. Translated, it gives CASSLIRLAWYTDTQYF. The rearrangement uses TRBV4-2 and TRBJ2-3; 8 nucleotides match TRBD2. Losses at the gene ends were 5 bases for V and 2 bases for J; bases not matched to a gene: 12. Germline V gives CDR1 LGHNA, CDR2 YNFKEQ. The CDR3 contains 17 residues.

This clonotype was picked up a small number of times. The V and J genes are TRBV4-1 and TRBJ1-2; 7 bases line up with TRBD1. V dropped 1 base and J dropped 6; count of bases not matched to a gene: 11. The germline V gene encodes CDR1 MGHRA and CDR2 YSYEKL. There are 16 residues in the CDR3. The CDR3 nucleotides are TGCGCCAGCAGCCAAGTCGGCAGGGGGGTCAACCATGGCTACACCTTC. Translated, it gives CASSQVGRGVNHGYTF.

This clonotype was found many times. J is TRBJ2-3 and V is TRBV4-2, with D hard to call. The CDR3 contains 14 residues. CDR1 and CDR2 from the germline V gene are LGHNA and YNFKEQ. The V end lost 0 bases, the J end lost 6 bases, and 10 bases lay between the germline ends. CDR3 residues: CASSQDLRSDTQYF. CDR3 coding DNA: TGTGCCAGCAGCCAAGATTTAAGGTCTGATACGCAGTATTTT.

The chain is built from TRBV25-1 and TRBJ2-2; 9 bases match TRBD1. The trim removed 3 bases at V and 7 bases at J, leaving 9 bases unmatched. The CDR3 runs to 16 residues. Germline CDR1 and CDR2: MGHDK and SYGVNS. DNA for the CDR3: TGTGCCAGCAGTGAGGCTTACAGGGGGCTGGACGGGGAGCTGTTTTTT. This sequence encodes CASSEAYRGLDGELFF. Complete variable domain (other parts from reference TRBV25-1 and TRBJ2-2): EADIYQTPRYLVIGTGKKITLECSQTMGHDKMYWYQQDPGMELHLIHYSYGVNSTEKGDLSSESTVSRIRTEHFPLTLESARPSHTSQYLCASSEAYRGLDGELFFGEGSRLTVL.

This clonotype occurred a few times. The rearrangement uses TRBV6-6 and TRBJ1-6, with TRBD1 matching 9 bases. With 6 bases clipped from V and 13 bases from J, the junction kept 4 bases outside the gene matches. This CDR3 is 12 amino acids long. Germline V CDR1 and CDR2: MNHNY, SVGAGI (reference sequence). DNA for the CDR3: TGTGCCAGCAGCCGGGACAGGGTCCCCCTCCACTTT. It yields the protein CASSRDRVPLHF.

The rearrangement joins TRBV6-2 or TRBV6-3 to TRBJ2-3; 7 positions match TRBD2. Germline CDR1 reads MNHEY; CDR2 reads SVGEGT. The ends lost 6 bases at V and 0 bases at J; junction bases unmatched: 9. This CDR3 comprises 16 residues. CDR3 in amino acids: CASSGGSRSSTDTQYF. CDR3 in DNA: TGTGCCAGCAGCGGGGGGTCGAGATCTAGCACAGATACGCAGTATTTT.

V is TRBV6-5 and J is TRBJ2-7; perhaps D is TRBD1 or TRBD2 (5 bases each). CDR3 size: 16 residues. Germline V gene sequence: CDR1 MNHEY, CDR2 SVGAGI. Deletions cut 6 bases from V and 2 bases from J, with 20 bases between. CDR3 region: CASSPNRDRTPYEQYF. In DNA form, the CDR3 reads TGTGCCAGCAGCCCAAACCGGGACCGCACTCCCTACGAGCAGTACTTC.

The chain uses TRBV4-3 and TRBJ1-5; D ambiguous. Trimming pared 4 bases from V and 6 bases from J, leaving 10 bases between. The CDR3 has 13 amino acids. Germline V lookup: CDR1 LGHNA, CDR2 YSLEER. This CDR3 is CASSLQLGQPQHF. Here the CDR3 DNA reads TGCGCCAGCAGCCTCCAATTAGGTCAGCCCCAGCATTTT.

A few counts support this clonotype. This rearrangement joins TRBV5-4 to TRBJ2-1; 7 bases map to TRBD2. V was pared by 4 bases and J by 5 bases, with 6 bases of the junction left unmatched. CDR3 length equals 14 residues. Per the germline V gene, CDR1 is SGHNT and CDR2 is YYREEE (reference sequence). The CDR3 DNA reads as TGTGCCAGCAGCCCCAAGGGAGGGAACAATGAGCAGTTCTTC. Encoded protein: CASSPKGGNNEQFF.

The sample holds one count of this clonotype. V usage is TRBV5-1 and J usage is TRBJ1-5, with TRBD1 as a possible D gene (5 bases). Germline assignment: CDR1 SGHRS and CDR2 YFSETQ. The length of the CDR3 is 15 residues. The ends were cut back, 4 bases at V and 3 bases at J, with 14 bases in the middle. The CDR3 region is CASSPQGHINQPQHF. The CDR3 DNA is TGCGCCAGCAGCCCCCAAGGACACATCAATCAGCCCCAGCATTTT.

V gene TRBV29-1 combines with J gene TRBJ1-1, with 10 bases lining up with TRBD1. J was trimmed by 11 bases and V by 1 base; bases with no gene match: 7. CDR1 is SQVTM, CDR2 ANQGSEA, per germline. CDR3 length: 13 amino acids. Here the CDR3 DNA reads TGCAGCGTTGAAGTTGGGGACAGGGGTTGGGCTTTCTTT. It is translated as CSVEVGDRGWAFF.

The sample holds a few counts of this clonotype. The chain joins TRBV28 to TRBJ1-5; 12 bases map to TRBD1. The J segment lost 6 bases and the V segment lost 0 bases, leaving 3 bases of the junction unmatched. CDR1 is MDHEN, CDR2 SYDVKM, per germline. CDR3 size: 16 residues. CDR3 sequence reads: CASSLWGTGGSQPQHF. CDR3 nucleotide sequence: TGTGCCAGCAGTTTATGGGGGACAGGGGGCTCTCAGCCCCAGCATTTT.

This clonotype occurred a few times. V and J are TRBV7-3 and TRBJ1-1; 7 bases are shared with TRBD1. Trimming took 0 bases from V and 1 from J; bases not matched to a gene: 2. The CDR3 spans 15 residues. The germline V gene has CDR1 SGHTA and CDR2 FQGTGA. The CDR3 loop is CASSLTRTGNTEAFF. In DNA form, the CDR3 reads TGTGCCAGCAGCTTAACCCGGACAGGGAACACTGAAGCTTTCTTT.

CDR3 region: CASSSQDDGQPQHF. As DNA, the CDR3 is TGTGCCAGCAGCTCCCAGGACGACGGACAGCCCCAGCATTTT. The chain employs TRBV7-2 and TRBJ1-5; no clear D. The CDR3 is 14 residues long. The V gene lost 4 bases and the J gene lost 7 bases, with 14 bases spanning the gap. Germline values: CDR1 SGHTA, CDR2 FQGNSA.

This clonotype was seen more than once but under ten times. CDR3 in amino acids: CASSGRGLEETQYF. As DNA, the CDR3 is TGTGCCAGCTCAGGACGGGGCCTTGAAGAGACCCAGTACTTC. The V call is TRBV12-3 or TRBV12-4, the J call TRBJ2-5, with D perhaps TRBD1 or TRBD2 (5 bases each). This CDR3 has 14 residues. V was pared by 8 bases and J by 3 bases, with 16 bases between.

This clonotype was detected a few times. The chain couples TRBV7-3 to TRBJ2-3; 7 nucleotides match TRBD2. The CDR3 loop spans 16 amino acids. Germline values: CDR1 SGHTA, CDR2 FQGTGA. After removal of 5 bases from V and 5 bases from J, the junction contained 13 bases not matched to a gene. CDR3 sequence reads: CASSPGSGPAGDTQYF. In nucleotides, the CDR3 is TGTGCCAGCAGCCCCGGTAGCGGGCCCGCCGGAGATACGCAGTATTTT.

This clonotype was seen a few times. The gene calls are TRBV24-1 and TRBJ2-3, with D perhaps matching TRBD1 (5 bases). This CDR3 is 13 amino acids long. V lost 5 bases to trimming and J lost 3 bases, with 8 bases between them. Germline values: CDR1 KGHDR, CDR2 SFDVKD. The CDR3 bases are TGTGCCACCAGTGGCCAGGGAACAGATACGCAGTATTTT. Translated: CATSGQGTDTQYF.

V usage is TRBV29-1 and J usage is TRBJ2-5, with D possibly called TRBD1 or TRBD2 (5 bases each). This CDR3 contains 14 residues. Trimming cost V 4 bases and J 2 bases, with 14 bases left between them. Germline CDR1 SQVTM, CDR2 ANQGSEA. The CDR3 nucleotides are TGCAGCGTTGTTGCCGGGACCCCACAAGAGACCCAGTACTTC. Protein product: CSVVAGTPQETQYF.

This clonotype was found many times. This chain connects TRBV2 to TRBJ1-5, with D maybe TRBD1 (5 bases). Germline loops: CDR1 SNHLY, CDR2 FYNNEI. The V gene lost 3 bases and the J gene lost 5 bases, with 14 bases spanning the gap. This CDR3 is built from 15 residues. CDR3 in DNA: TGTGCCAGCAGTGATGTCGGGGGTAGTGATCAGCCCCAGCATTTT. This encodes CASSDVGGSDQPQHF.

V is TRBV6-5 and J is TRBJ1-1; possibly TRBD1 for D (5 bases). Looked up from germline, CDR1 is MNHEY and CDR2 is SVGAGI. This CDR3 has 13 amino acids. The V and J ends lost 7 bases and 7 bases respectively, with 16 bases between them. Written as DNA, the CDR3 is TGTGCCAGCACCCCTGGGGGGGATAATGAAGCTTTCTTT. Translation gives CASTPGGDNEAFF.

The table lists this clonotype with many counts. CDR3 sequence: CASSFDGRGQETQYF. The CDR3 DNA sequence: TGCGCCAGCAGCTTCGATGGGCGGGGACAAGAGACCCAGTACTTC. The rearrangement joins TRBV5-1 to TRBJ2-5; D may be TRBD2 (6 bases). Trimming removed 2 bases at V and 2 bases at J, with 13 bases between. The length of the CDR3 is 15 residues. CDR1 and CDR2 (germline): SGHRS, YFSETQ.

J is TRBJ2-1 and V is TRBV7-9; a possible D gene is TRBD2 (6 bases). The germline V gene encodes CDR1 SEHNR and CDR2 FQNEAQ (reference sequence). The CDR3 runs 16 residues. V gave up 6 bases and J gave up 0 bases, with 15 bases separating them. CDR3 sequence: CASSPPGGSSYNEQFF. CDR3 sequence (DNA): TGTGCCAGCAGTCCTCCCGGGGGAAGCTCCTACAATGAGCAGTTCTTC.

The chain combines TRBV2 with TRBJ2-2; D possibly corresponds to TRBD1 (5 bases). CDR3 length: 16 residues. V shed 3 bases and J shed 0 bases, with 11 bases lying between them. The germline gives CDR1 SNHLY, CDR2 FYNNEI. The CDR3 nucleotides read TGTGCCAGCAGTGATGAACAGGCTTCGAACACCGGGGAGCTGTTTTTT. Translated, it gives CASSDEQASNTGELFF.

This clonotype was counted only a few times. The V gene is TRBV5-1, the J gene TRBJ2-2; the D gene is possibly TRBD2 (6 bases). CDR1 and CDR2 (germline): SGHRS, YFSETQ. The CDR3 contains 15 residues. Trimming took 2 bases from V and 6 from J, leaving 14 bases between them. The CDR3 reads CASSFSRAGPGELFF. CDR3 in DNA: TGCGCCAGCAGCTTCTCCAGGGCGGGGCCCGGGGAGCTGTTTTTT.

The table lists this clonotype with a few counts. The chain carries TRBV28 and TRBJ1-1; the D gene is possibly TRBD1 (5 bases). With 3 bases removed from V and 4 bases from J, the gap between germline ends came to 12 bases. The length of the CDR3 is 14 residues. Germline V gene data show CDR1 as MDHEN and CDR2 as SYDVKM. In nucleotides, the CDR3 is TGTGCCAGCAGTTTCCCGACAGAGGGCACTGAAGCTTTCTTT. It yields the protein CASSFPTEGTEAFF.

This clonotype was found a few times. The genes are TRBV5-1 and TRBJ1-6; no clear D gene. Between the trimmed V and J ends, which lost 0 bases and 8 bases, there was a span of 9 bases. CDR1 is SGHRS, CDR2 YFSETQ, per germline. The CDR3 consists of 14 residues. The CDR3 DNA reads TGCGCCAGCAGCTTGGATAGTGTGGATTCACCCCTCCACTTT. It codes for CASSLDSVDSPLHF.

This chain connects TRBV20-1 to TRBJ2-3; D remains unclear. The V gene lost 0 bases and the J gene lost 1 base, with 8 bases spanning the gap. CDR3 size: 14 residues. Per the germline V gene, CDR1 is DFQATT and CDR2 is SNEGSKA (reference sequence). The CDR3 spells CSARDALRTDTQYF. DNA for the CDR3: TGCAGTGCTAGAGATGCACTACGCACAGATACGCAGTATTTT.

The chain couples TRBV6-5 to TRBJ1-4; D is uncertain. This CDR3 is 15 amino acids long. The V end lost 0 bases, the J end lost 11 bases, and 16 bases lay between the germline ends. Germline V lookup: CDR1 MNHEY, CDR2 SVGAGI. The CDR3 loop is CASSYSSASLAKLFF. The CDR3 DNA sequence: TGTGCCAGCAGTTACTCCAGTGCCAGCCTGGCGAAACTGTTTTTT.

CDR3 sequence (DNA): TGCGCCAGCAGCACAACCACGGGACAGGGAAGCTCCTACAATGAGCAGTTCTTC. Amino acid sequence: CASSTTTGQGSSYNEQFF. The rearrangement uses TRBV5-1 and TRBJ2-1; the match to TRBD1 covers 9 bases. The CDR3 has 18 amino acids. CDR1 and CDR2 (germline): SGHRS, YFSETQ. The V gene end was trimmed by 4 bases and the J gene end by 0 bases; junction bases not matched to a gene: 11. Looking up the rest from reference TRBV5-1 and TRBJ2-1 gives the full variable domain: KAGVTQTPRYLIKTRGQQVTLSCSPISGHRSVSWYQQTPGQGLQFLFEYFSETQRNKGNFPGRFSGRQFSNSRSEMNVSTLELGDSALYLCASSTTTGQGSSYNEQFFGPGTRLTVL.

The chain recombines TRBV11-2 with TRBJ2-5; D call uncertain. V was shortened by 3 bases and J by 0 bases, with 8 bases between the two germline ends. The CDR3 extends over 14 amino acids. CDR1 and CDR2 (germline): SGHAT, FQNNGV. In nucleotides, the CDR3 is TGTGCCAGCAGCTTTGGGTCGTACCAAGAGACCCAGTACTTC. Residues: CASSFGSYQETQYF.

The rearrangement uses TRBV4-3 and TRBJ2-2; no firm D call. There are 13 residues in the CDR3. CDR1 is LGHNA and CDR2 is YSLEER in the germline V gene. Trimming cost V 0 bases and J 6 bases, with 5 bases left between them. DNA for the CDR3: TGCGCCAGCAGCCAAGATCCCGCCGGGGAGCTGTTTTTT. Protein product: CASSQDPAGELFF.

In its sample, this clonotype was seen many times. The chain employs TRBV7-9 and TRBJ1-6; D uncertain. CDR3 length: 13 amino acids. Germline CDR1 reads SEHNR; CDR2 reads FQNEAQ (reference sequence). The V end was cut by 3 bases, the J end by 7 bases, with 7 bases between. Here the CDR3 DNA reads TGTGCCAGCAGCTTGAGAACCAATTCACCCCTCCACTTT. Amino acids: CASSLRTNSPLHF. Based on the CDR3 plus reference TRBV7-9 and TRBJ1-6, the full variable domain is DTGVSQNPRHKITKRGQNVTFRCDPISEHNRLYWYRQTLGQGPEFLTYFQNEAQLEKSRLLSDRFSAERPKGSFSTLEIQRTEQGDSAMYLCASSLRTNSPLHFGNGTRLTVT.